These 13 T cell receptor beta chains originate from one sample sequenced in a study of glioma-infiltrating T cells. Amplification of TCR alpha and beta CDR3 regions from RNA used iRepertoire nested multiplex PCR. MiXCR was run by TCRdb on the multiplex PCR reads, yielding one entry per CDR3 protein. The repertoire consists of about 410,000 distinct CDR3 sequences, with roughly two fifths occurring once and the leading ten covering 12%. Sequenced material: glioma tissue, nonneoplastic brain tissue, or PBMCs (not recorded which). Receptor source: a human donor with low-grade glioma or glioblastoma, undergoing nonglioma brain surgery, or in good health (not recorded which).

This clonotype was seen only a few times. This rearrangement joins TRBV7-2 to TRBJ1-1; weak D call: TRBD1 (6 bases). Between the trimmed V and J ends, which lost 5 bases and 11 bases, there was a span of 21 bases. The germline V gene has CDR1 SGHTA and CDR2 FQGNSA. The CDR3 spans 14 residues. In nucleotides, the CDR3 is TGTGCCAGCAGCGCAAAAGGGGGGGGAGGGCCTGCTTTCTTT. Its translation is CASSAKGGGGPAFF.

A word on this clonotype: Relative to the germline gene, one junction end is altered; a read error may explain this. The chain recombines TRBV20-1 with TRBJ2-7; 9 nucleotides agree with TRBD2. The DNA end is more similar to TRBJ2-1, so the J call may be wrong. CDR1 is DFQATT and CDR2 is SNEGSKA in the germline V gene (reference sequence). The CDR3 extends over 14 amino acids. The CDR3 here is CSASRREGYSEQFF. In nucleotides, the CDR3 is TGCAGTGCTAGTCGGCGGGAGGGTTACAGTGAGCAGTTCTTC.

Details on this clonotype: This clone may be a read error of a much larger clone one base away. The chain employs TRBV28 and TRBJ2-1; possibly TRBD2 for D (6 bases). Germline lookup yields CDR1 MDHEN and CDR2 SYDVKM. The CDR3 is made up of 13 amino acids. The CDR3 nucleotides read TGTGCCAGCCGTTTAGGGGCGGGGAATGAGCAGTTCTTC. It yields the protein CASRLGAGNEQFF.

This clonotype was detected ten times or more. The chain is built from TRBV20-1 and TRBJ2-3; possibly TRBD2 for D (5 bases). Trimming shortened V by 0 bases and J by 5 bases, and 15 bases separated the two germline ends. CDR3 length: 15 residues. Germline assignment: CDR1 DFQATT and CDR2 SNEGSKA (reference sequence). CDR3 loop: CSARDPLRAQDTQYF. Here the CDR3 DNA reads TGCAGTGCTAGAGACCCCCTGAGGGCCCAAGATACGCAGTATTTT.

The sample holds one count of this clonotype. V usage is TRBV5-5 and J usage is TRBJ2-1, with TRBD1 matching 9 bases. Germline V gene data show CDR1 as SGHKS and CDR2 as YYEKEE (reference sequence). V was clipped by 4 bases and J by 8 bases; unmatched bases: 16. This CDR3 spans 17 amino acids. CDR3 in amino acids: CASSPAGQGFSGDEQFF. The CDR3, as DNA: TGTGCCAGCAGCCCCGCGGGACAGGGTTTCTCCGGGGATGAGCAGTTCTTC.

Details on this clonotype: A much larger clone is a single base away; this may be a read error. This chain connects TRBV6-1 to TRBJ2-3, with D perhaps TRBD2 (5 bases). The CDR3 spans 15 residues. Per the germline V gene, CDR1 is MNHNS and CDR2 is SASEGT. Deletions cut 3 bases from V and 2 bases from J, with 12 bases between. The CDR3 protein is CASSDATDYTDTQYF. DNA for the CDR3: TGTGCCAGCAGTGACGCGACTGACTACACAGATACGCAGTATTTT.

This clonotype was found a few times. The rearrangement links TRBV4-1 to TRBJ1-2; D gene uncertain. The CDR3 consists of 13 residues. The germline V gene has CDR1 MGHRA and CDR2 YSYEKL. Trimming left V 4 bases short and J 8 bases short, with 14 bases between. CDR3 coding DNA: TGCGCCAGCAGCCTCACCGATCGACTAGGCTACACCTTC. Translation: CASSLTDRLGYTF.

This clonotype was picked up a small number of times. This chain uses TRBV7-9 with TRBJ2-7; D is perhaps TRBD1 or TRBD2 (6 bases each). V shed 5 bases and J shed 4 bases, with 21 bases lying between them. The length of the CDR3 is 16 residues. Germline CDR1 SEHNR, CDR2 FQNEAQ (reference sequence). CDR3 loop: CASSQHGVQGRYEQYF. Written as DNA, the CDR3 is TGTGCCAGCAGCCAGCACGGAGTCCAGGGGAGGTACGAGCAGTACTTC. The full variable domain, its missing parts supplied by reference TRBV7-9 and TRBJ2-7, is DTGVSQNPRHKITKRGQNVTFRCDPISEHNRLYWYRQTLGQGPEFLTYFQNEAQLEKSRLLSDRFSAERPKGSFSTLEIQRTEQGDSAMYLCASSQHGVQGRYEQYFGPGTRLTVT.

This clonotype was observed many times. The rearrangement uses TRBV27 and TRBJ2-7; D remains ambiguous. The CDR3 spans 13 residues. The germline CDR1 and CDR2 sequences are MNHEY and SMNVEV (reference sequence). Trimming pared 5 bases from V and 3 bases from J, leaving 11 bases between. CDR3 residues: CASSGGRIYEQYF. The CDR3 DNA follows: TGTGCCAGCAGTGGCGGACGGATCTACGAGCAGTACTTC.

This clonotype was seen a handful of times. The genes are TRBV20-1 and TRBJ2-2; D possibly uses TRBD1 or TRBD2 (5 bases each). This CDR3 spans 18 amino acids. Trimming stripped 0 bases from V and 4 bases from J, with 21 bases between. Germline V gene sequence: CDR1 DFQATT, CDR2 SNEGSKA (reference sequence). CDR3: CSARDGSWPGPSTGELFF. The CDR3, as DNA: TGCAGTGCTAGAGATGGATCATGGCCGGGACCCTCCACCGGGGAGCTGTTTTTT.

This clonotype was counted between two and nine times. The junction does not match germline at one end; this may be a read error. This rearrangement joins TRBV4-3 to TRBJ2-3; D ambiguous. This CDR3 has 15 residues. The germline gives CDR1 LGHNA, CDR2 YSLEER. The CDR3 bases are TGCGCCAGCAGCCAGGAACTAAGGAGCACGGATACGCAGTATTTT. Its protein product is CASSQELRSTDTQYF.

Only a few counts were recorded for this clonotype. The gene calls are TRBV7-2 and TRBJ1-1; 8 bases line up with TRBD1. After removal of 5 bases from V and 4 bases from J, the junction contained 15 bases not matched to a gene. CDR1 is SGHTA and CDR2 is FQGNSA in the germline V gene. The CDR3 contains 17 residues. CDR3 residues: CASSLGQARFLGTEAFF. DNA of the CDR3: TGTGCCAGCAGCCTGGGACAGGCCCGTTTTCTGGGCACTGAAGCTTTCTTT.

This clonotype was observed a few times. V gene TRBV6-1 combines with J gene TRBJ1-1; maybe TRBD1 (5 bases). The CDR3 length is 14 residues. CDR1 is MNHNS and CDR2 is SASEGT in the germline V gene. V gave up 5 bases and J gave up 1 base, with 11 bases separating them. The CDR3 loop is CASSQQATNTEAFF. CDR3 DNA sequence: TGTGCCAGCAGTCAACAGGCTACGAACACTGAAGCTTTCTTT.